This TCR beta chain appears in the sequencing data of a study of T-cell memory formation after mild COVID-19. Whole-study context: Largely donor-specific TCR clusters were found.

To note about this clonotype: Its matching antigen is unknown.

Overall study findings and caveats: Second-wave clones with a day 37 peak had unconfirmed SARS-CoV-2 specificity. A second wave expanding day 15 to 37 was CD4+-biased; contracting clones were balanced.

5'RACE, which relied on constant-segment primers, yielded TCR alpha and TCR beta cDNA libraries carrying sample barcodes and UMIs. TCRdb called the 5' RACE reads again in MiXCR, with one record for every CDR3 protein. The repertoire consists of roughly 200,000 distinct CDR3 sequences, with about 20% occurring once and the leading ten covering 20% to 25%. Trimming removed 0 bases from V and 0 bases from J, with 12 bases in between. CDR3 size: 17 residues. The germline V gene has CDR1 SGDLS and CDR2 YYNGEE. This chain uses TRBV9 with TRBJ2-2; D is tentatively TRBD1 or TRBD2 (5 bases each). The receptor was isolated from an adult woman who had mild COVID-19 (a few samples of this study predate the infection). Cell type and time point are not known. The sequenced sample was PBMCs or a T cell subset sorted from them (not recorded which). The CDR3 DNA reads TGTGCCAGCAGCGTAGGGGGGAAACTAGCGAACACCGGGGAGCTGTTTTTT. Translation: CASSVGGKLANTGELFF.